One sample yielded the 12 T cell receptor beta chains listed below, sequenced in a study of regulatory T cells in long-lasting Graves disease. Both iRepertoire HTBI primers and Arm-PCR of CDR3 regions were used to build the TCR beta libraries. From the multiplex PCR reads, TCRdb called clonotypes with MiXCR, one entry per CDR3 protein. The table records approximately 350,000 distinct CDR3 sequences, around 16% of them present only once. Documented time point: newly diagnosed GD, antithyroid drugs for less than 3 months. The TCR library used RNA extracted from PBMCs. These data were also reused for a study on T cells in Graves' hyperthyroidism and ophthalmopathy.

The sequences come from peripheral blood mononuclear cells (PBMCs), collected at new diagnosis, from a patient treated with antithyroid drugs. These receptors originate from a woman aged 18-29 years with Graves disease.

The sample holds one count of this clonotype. CDR3: CASSSQGTSGGSSYEQYF. The CDR3 nucleotides read TGCGCCAGCAGCAGCCAAGGGACTAGCGGGGGTAGCTCCTACGAGCAGTACTTC. The chain has TRBV5-1 and TRBJ2-7; TRBD2 aligns across 14 bases. Germline CDR1 and CDR2: SGHRS and YFSETQ. J gave up 0 bases and V 4 bases, and 9 bases lay outside the gene matches. The CDR3 consists of 18 residues.

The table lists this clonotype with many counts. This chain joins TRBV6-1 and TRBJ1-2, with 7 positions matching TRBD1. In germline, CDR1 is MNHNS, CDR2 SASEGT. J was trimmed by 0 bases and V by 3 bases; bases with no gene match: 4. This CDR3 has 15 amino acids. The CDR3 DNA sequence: TGTGCCAGCAGTGACAGACAGGGATCTAACTATGGCTACACCTTC. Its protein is CASSDRQGSNYGYTF.

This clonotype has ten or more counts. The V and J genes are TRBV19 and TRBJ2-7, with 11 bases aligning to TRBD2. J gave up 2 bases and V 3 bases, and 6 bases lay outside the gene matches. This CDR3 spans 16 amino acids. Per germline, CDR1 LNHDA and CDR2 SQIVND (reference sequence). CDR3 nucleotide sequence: TGTGCCAGTAGTATCATCGGGACTAGCGGAGCCTACGAGCAGTACTTC. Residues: CASSIIGTSGAYEQYF. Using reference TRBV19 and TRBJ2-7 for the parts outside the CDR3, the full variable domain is DGGITQSPKYLFRKEGQNVTLSCEQNLNHDAMYWYRQDPGQGLRLIYYSQIVNDFQKGDIAEGYSVSREKKESFPLTVTSAQKNPTAFYLCASSIIGTSGAYEQYFGPGTRLTVT.

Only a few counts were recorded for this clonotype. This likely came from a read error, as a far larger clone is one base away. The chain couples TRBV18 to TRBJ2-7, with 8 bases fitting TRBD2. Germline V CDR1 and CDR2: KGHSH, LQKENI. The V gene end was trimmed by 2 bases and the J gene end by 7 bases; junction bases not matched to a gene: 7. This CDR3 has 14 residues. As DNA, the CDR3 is TGTGCCAGCTCACCAGCAGCGGGAGACAATGAGCAGTACTTC. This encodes CASSPAAGDNEQYF.

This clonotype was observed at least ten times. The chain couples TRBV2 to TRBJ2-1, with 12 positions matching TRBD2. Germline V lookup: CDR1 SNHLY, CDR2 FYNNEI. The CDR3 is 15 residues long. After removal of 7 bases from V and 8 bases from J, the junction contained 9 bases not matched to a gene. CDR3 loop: CASTLRTSGIDEQFF. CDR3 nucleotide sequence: TGTGCCAGCACTCTGCGGACTAGCGGGATCGATGAGCAGTTCTTC.

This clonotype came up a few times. In nucleotides, the CDR3 is TGTGCCAGAGAAAGTCGGGGTACCGGAGAGCAGTACTTC. Its protein is CARESRGTGEQYF. This rearrangement joins TRBV2 to TRBJ2-7, with D tentatively TRBD2 (5 bases). Germline-derived CDR1 and CDR2 are SNHLY and FYNNEI. The CDR3 is 13 amino acids. V lost 9 bases and J lost 7, with 19 bases in between.

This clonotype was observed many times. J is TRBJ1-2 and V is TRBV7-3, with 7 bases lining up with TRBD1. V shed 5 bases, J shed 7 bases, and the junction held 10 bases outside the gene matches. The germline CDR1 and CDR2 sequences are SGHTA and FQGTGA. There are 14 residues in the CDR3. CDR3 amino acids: CASSASTGSFGYTF. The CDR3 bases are TGTGCCAGCAGCGCGTCGACAGGGTCTTTTGGCTACACCTTC.

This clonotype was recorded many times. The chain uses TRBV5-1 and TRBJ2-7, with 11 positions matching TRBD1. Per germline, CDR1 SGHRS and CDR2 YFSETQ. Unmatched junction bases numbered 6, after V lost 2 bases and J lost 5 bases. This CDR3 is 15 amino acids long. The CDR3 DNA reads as TGCGCCAGCAGCTTTCAGGGACAGGGGGTCGACGAGCAGTACTTC. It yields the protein CASSFQGQGVDEQYF.

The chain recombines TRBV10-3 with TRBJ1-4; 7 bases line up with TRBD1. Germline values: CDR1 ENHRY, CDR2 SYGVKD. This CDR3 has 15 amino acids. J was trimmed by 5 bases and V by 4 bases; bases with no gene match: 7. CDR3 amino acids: CAISGLGTENEKLFF. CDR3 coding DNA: TGTGCCATCAGTGGCCTTGGGACAGAGAATGAAAAACTGTTTTTT.

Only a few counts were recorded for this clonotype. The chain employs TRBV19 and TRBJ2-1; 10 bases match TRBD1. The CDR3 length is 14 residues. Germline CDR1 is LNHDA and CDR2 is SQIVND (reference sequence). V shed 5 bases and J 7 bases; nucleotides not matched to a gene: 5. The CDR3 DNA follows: TGTGCCAGTAGTGCCGACAGGGGGCATAATGAGCAGTTCTTC. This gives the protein CASSADRGHNEQFF.

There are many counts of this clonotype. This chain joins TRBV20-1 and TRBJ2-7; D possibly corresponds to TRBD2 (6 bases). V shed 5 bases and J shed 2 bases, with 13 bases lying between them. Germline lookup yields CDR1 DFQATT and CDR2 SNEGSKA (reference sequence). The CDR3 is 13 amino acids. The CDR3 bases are TGCAGTGCTCCCGTGGGGGGACCCTACGAGCAGTACTTC. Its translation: CSAPVGGPYEQYF.

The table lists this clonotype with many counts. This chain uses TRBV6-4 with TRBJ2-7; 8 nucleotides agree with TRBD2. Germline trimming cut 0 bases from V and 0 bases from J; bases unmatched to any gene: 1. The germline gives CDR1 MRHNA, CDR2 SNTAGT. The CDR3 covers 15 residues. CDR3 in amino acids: CASSDSAGGSYEQYF. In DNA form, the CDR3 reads TGTGCCAGCAGTGACTCTGCGGGGGGCTCCTACGAGCAGTACTTC.